These 15 T cell receptor beta chains originate from one sample sequenced in a study of cytomegalovirus exposure and HLA in healthy donors. The repertoire was sequenced with immunoSEQ multiplex PCR; TCRdb's copy has only in-frame clones and lacks some. The sample includes 45,000 to 65,000 clones, roughly 93% of them seen just once. Sequenced: PBMCs. The receptors originated from a woman in her late teens or twenties in good health and CMV-seropositive.

The chain is built from TRBV5-1 and TRBJ2-3; 8 nucleotides align to TRBD2. The J segment lost 4 bases and the V segment lost 0 bases, leaving 13 bases of the junction unmatched. Germline V gives CDR1 SGHRS, CDR2 YFSETQ. The CDR3 is made up of 18 amino acids. The CDR3, as DNA: TGCGCCAGCAGCTTGGGACCGGGGGGGATAGAAACTTCAGATACGCAGTATTTT. Protein: CASSLGPGGIETSDTQYF. Looking up the rest from reference TRBV5-1 and TRBJ2-3 gives the full variable domain: KAGVTQTPRYLIKTRGQQVTLSCSPISGHRSVSWYQQTPGQGLQFLFEYFSETQRNKGNFPGRFSGRQFSNSRSEMNVSTLELGDSALYLCASSLGPGGIETSDTQYFGPGTRLTVL.

The gene calls are TRBV2 and TRBJ2-1; D ambiguous. Germline V CDR1 and CDR2: SNHLY, FYNNEI. CDR3 length equals 14 residues. V was shortened by 8 bases and J by 8 bases, with 19 bases between the two germline ends. CDR3 residues: CASASSKLMHEQFF. The CDR3 nucleotides are TGTGCCAGCGCCTCTTCCAAGCTAATGCATGAGCAGTTCTTC. The entire variable domain, with the rest obtained from reference TRBV2 and TRBJ2-1, is as follows: EPEVTQTPSHQVTQMGQEVILRCVPISNHLYFYWYRQILGQKVEFLVSFYNNEISEKSEIFDDQFSVERPDGSNFTLKIRSTKLEDSAMYFCASASSKLMHEQFFGPGTRLTVL.

J is TRBJ1-3 and V is TRBV5-4, with 9 bases that match TRBD1. This CDR3 has 15 residues. The trim removed 1 base at V and 2 bases at J, leaving 1 base unmatched. CDR1 SGHNT and CDR2 YYREEE come from the germline V gene (reference sequence). As DNA, the CDR3 is TGTGCCAGCAGCTTGACAGGGGGCACTGGAAACACCATATATTTT. As protein: CASSLTGGTGNTIYF. Full variable domain (rest looked up from reference TRBV5-4 and TRBJ1-3): ETGVTQSPTHLIKTRGQQVTLRCSSQSGHNTVSWYQQALGQGPQFIFQYYREEENGRGNFPPRFSGLQFPNYSSELNVNALELDDSALYLCASSLTGGTGNTIYFGEGSWLTVV.

The chain couples TRBV5-6 to TRBJ2-1; D unclear. The CDR3 sequence is 13 residues long. V was trimmed by 1 base and J by 8 bases, leaving 10 bases between them. The germline V gene has CDR1 SGHDT and CDR2 YYEEEE. CDR3: CASSLLFGHEQFF. CDR3 bases: TGTGCCAGCAGCTTGTTGTTTGGCCATGAGCAGTTCTTC. Filled out from reference TRBV5-6 and TRBJ2-1, the complete variable domain reads DAGVTQSPTHLIKTRGQQVTLRCSPKSGHDTVSWYQQALGQGPQFIFQYYEEEERQRGNFPDRFSGHQFPNYSSELNVNALLLGDSALYLCASSLLFGHEQFFGPGTRLTVL.

The genes are TRBV2 and TRBJ1-2; a weak D match, TRBD1 (5 bases). Trimming removed 3 bases at V and 0 bases at J, with 8 bases between. The CDR3 is 14 residues long. Germline values: CDR1 SNHLY, CDR2 FYNNEI. The CDR3 spells CASSEGRPNYGYTF. Here the CDR3 DNA reads TGTGCCAGCAGTGAGGGGCGGCCTAACTATGGCTACACCTTC. The whole variable domain, filled in from reference TRBV2 and TRBJ1-2, reads EPEVTQTPSHQVTQMGQEVILRCVPISNHLYFYWYRQILGQKVEFLVSFYNNEISEKSEIFDDQFSVERPDGSNFTLKIRSTKLEDSAMYFCASSEGRPNYGYTFGSGTRLTVV.

The genes are TRBV20-1 and TRBJ1-2; the D is unclear. Germline assignment: CDR1 DFQATT and CDR2 SNEGSKA (reference sequence). This CDR3 is 10 amino acids long. The V end was cut by 8 bases, the J end by 0 bases, with 4 bases between. The DNA of the CDR3 is TGCAGTTCAGCTAACTATGGCTACACCTTC. The encoded protein is CSSANYGYTF.

J is TRBJ2-7 and V is TRBV29-1, with D maybe TRBD1 (5 bases). This CDR3 has 14 residues. Trimming removed 0 bases from V and 1 base from J, with 10 bases in between. Per the germline V gene, CDR1 is SQVTM and CDR2 is ANQGSEA. CDR3 DNA: TGCAGCGTTGAAGAGGCGACAGAGTCCTACGAGCAGTACTTC. Amino acids: CSVEEATESYEQYF.

This clone appeared once. The chain couples TRBV11-2 to TRBJ2-7, with a tentative D call TRBD2 (7 bases). V lost 5 bases to trimming and J lost 3 bases, with 20 bases between them. This CDR3 is 16 amino acids long. Per germline, CDR1 SGHAT and CDR2 FQNNGV. The DNA for the CDR3 is TGTGCCAGCAGCCTCTCTAGGGGGGGCTGGGGCTACGAGCAGTACTTC. Translation: CASSLSRGGWGYEQYF.

The rearrangement links TRBV7-2 to TRBJ1-3, with D unclear. This CDR3 spans 16 amino acids. Trimming removed 0 bases at V and 0 bases at J, with 9 bases between. Germline-derived CDR1 and CDR2 are SGHTA and FQGNSA. CDR3 DNA: TGTGCCAGCAGCTTAGCGCTAGGTGTCTCTGGAAACACCATATATTTT. Translating it yields CASSLALGVSGNTIYF.

Only a few counts were recorded for this clone. The chain has TRBV10-3 and TRBJ2-7; a weak D match, TRBD1 (5 bases). V shed 7 bases and J shed 0 bases, with 19 bases lying between them. CDR1 is ENHRY, CDR2 SYGVKD, per germline. This CDR3 spans 16 amino acids. The chain's CDR3 is CAIMLSAGPSSYEQYF. CDR3 nucleotides: TGTGCCATCATGCTATCTGCAGGGCCGAGCTCCTACGAGCAGTACTTC.

The chain carries TRBV19 and TRBJ2-7; TRBD2 aligns across 9 bases. The CDR3 is made up of 14 amino acids. The ends lost 5 bases at V and 5 bases at J; junction bases unmatched: 7. Germline loops: CDR1 LNHDA, CDR2 SQIVND (reference sequence). CDR3 nucleotides: TGTGCCAGTAGTCTGCGGGGGGGCCTCAACGAGCAGTACTTC. Amino acids: CASSLRGGLNEQYF.

The rearrangement uses TRBV7-9 and TRBJ2-7; D may be TRBD2 (6 bases). CDR3 length equals 13 residues. Trimming removed 5 bases at V and 3 bases at J, with 11 bases between. CDR1 and CDR2 from the germline V gene are SEHNR and FQNEAQ (reference sequence). CDR3: CASSQLGGYEQYF. Here the CDR3 DNA reads TGTGCCAGCAGCCAACTCGGGGGCTACGAGCAGTACTTC.

The chain joins TRBV6-1 to TRBJ1-1; the D is unclear. Germline loops: CDR1 MNHNS, CDR2 SASEGT. This CDR3 is 15 amino acids long. Trimming pared 0 bases from V and 1 base from J, leaving 9 bases between. CDR3 DNA: TGTGCCAGCAGTGAAGCAAGTGCGGGGAACACTGAAGCTTTCTTT. Its protein product is CASSEASAGNTEAFF.

This chain joins TRBV6-5 and TRBJ2-2; maybe TRBD1 (5 bases). Germline V gives CDR1 MNHEY, CDR2 SVGAGI. The V and J ends lost 6 bases and 5 bases respectively, with 10 bases between them. This CDR3 has 13 amino acids. CDR3 region: CASSLDMTGELFF. The CDR3 DNA follows: TGTGCCAGCAGCCTGGACATGACCGGGGAGCTGTTTTTT.

The chain joins TRBV6-5 to TRBJ2-2, with D perhaps TRBD2 (6 bases). V dropped 0 bases and J dropped 6 bases, with 14 bases sitting between them. From germline, CDR1 is MNHEY and CDR2 SVGAGI. The CDR3 is 16 amino acids. In DNA, the CDR3 is TGTGCCAGCAGTTACTCTGGGCGGGGAGAGTCCGGGGAGCTGTTTTTT. It yields the protein CASSYSGRGESGELFF.